This T cell receptor beta chain is drawn from a study of Ad26.COV2.S vaccination and SARS-CoV-2 variants. The treatment denotes: over 15 received Ad26.COV2.S at low or high dose, single or two shots; about five received placebo; per-sample allocation not given. Day 63 following the first vaccine or placebo injection was when the samples were taken. Repertoires were generated with immunoSEQ multiplex PCR, while TCRdb's copy carries only in-frame clones and drops some. Among 350,000 to 450,000 clones listed, about 90% were seen once. V lost 5 bases and J 1 base, leaving 9 bases between the germline ends. From germline, CDR1 is SEHNR and CDR2 FQNEAQ (reference sequence). This CDR3 comprises 13 residues.

This chain connects TRBV7-9 to TRBJ2-7; no reliable D call. The sample here was peripheral blood, taken in a trial of Ad26.COV2.S vaccine versus placebo. The receptor comes from a person aged 18-60 years who received the Ad26.COV2.S COVID-19 vaccine or a placebo. The chain's CDR3 is CASSARQSYEQYF. The DNA of the CDR3 is TGTGCCAGCAGCGCTCGACAATCCTACGAGCAGTACTTC. Full variable domain (missing parts from reference TRBV7-9 and TRBJ2-7): DTGVSQNPRHKITKRGQNVTFRCDPISEHNRLYWYRQTLGQGPEFLTYFQNEAQLEKSRLLSDRFSAERPKGSFSTLEIQRTEQGDSAMYLCASSARQSYEQYFGPGTRLTVT.